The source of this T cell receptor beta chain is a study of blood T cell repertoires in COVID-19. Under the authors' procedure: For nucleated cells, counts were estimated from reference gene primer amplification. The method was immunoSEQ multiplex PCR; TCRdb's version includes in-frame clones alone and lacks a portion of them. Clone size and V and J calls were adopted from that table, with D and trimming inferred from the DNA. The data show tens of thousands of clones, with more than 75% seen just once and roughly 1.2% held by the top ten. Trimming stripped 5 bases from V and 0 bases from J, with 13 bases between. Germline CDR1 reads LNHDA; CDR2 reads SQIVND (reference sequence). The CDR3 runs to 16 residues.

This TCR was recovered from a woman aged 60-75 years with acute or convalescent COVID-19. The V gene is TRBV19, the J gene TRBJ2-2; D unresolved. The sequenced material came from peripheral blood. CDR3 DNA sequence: TGTGCCAGTAGTCCCCCTGGCGGCCCGAACACCGGGGAGCTGTTTTTT. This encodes CASSPPGGPNTGELFF.